What follows are 2 T cell receptor beta chains derived from one specimen sequenced in a study of T cells after yellow fever vaccination (dated by TCRdb to between 2017 and 2020). The sample's treatment or condition label is to be understood as: live attenuated yellow fever vaccine strain. The method behind the library was 5' RACE. Sequencing used an Illumina HiSeq 2500. Using fastp trimming at Q25 and MiXCR clonotype assembly, TCRdb reanalyzed the public sequencing data and kept in-frame beta chains. Rows are combined by CDR3 protein, so each entry shows the most common genes and DNA. Recorded for this sample are around 500,000 distinct CDR3 sequences; around a fifth of them occurred a single time. In total, the top ten clones hold roughly 16% of the sample. The sample consisted of PBMCs, taken 20 to 25 days after the first yellow fever vaccination. These receptors all come from a young man who received the YFV17D yellow fever vaccine.

The chain is built from TRBV30 and TRBJ2-7; 10 bases map to TRBD1. Germline assignment: CDR1 GTSNPN and CDR2 SVGIG (reference sequence). This CDR3 has 15 amino acids. J was trimmed by 3 bases and V by 2 bases; bases with no gene match: 7. The CDR3 bases are TGTGCCTGGAGTACCCCGGGACAGGGGAACTACGAGCAGTACTTC. Translated, it gives CAWSTPGQGNYEQYF.

This clonotype was counted a few times. The CDR3 DNA follows: TGTGCCAGCAGCTCCCCAAGCAGGGGGCGCGGCACCGGGGAGCTGTTTTTT. It is translated as CASSSPSRGRGTGELFF. This chain connects TRBV7-2 to TRBJ2-2; 8 bases line up with TRBD1. CDR1 and CDR2 from the germline V gene are SGHTA and FQGNSA. The CDR3 loop spans 17 amino acids. V dropped 4 bases and J dropped 4; count of bases not matched to a gene: 11. Variable domain in full (rest from reference TRBV7-2 and TRBJ2-2): GAGVSQSPSNKVTEKGKDVELRCDPISGHTALYWYRQSLGQGLEFLIYFQGNSAPDKSGLPSDRFSAERTGGSVSTLTIQRTQQEDSAVYLCASSSPSRGRGTGELFFGEGSRLTVL.